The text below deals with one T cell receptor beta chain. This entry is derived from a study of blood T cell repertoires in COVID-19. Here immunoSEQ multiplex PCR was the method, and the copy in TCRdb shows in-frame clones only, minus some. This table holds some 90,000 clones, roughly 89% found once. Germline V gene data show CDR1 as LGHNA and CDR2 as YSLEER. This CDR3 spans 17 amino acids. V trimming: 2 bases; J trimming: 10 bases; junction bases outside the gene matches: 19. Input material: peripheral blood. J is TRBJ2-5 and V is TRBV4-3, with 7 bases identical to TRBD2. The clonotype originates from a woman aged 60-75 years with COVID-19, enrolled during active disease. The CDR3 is CASSQKSGGLPIRDQYF. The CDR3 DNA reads TGCGCCAGCAGCCAAAAGTCGGGGGGACTCCCAATACGGGACCAGTACTTC.